The clone carrying this T cell receptor (beta chain) qualifies as medium-sized. The entry originates in a study of patients and donors after allogeneic stem cell transplantation. MiXCR, run by TCRdb on the RT-PCR reads, gives a single entry per CDR3 protein. The profile shows approximately 160,000 distinct CDR3 sequences, 25% to 35% of them singletons. The V gene lost 3 bases and the J gene lost 0 bases, with 15 bases spanning the gap. The CDR3 covers 17 residues. The chain links TRBV12-3 or TRBV12-4 to TRBJ1-3; unclear D gene. The sequencing sample was made of blood, either unsorted or a sorted T cell fraction (not recorded which). This sequence was found in a human donor who was either an allogeneic HSCT recipient or a stem cell or donor lymphocyte infusion donor (not recorded which). It is not recorded whose cells these are; they may come from a transplant donor. The CDR3 region has the DNA TGTGCCAGCAGTTTCGGCGGCCCAAAAGACTCTGGAAACACCATATATTTT. This codes for CASSFGGPKDSGNTIYF.